These 16 T cell receptor beta chains were all obtained from the same sample, sequenced in a study of T cells in Graves' hyperthyroidism and ophthalmopathy. Template material for amplifying TCR beta CDR3 regions consisted of RNA transcripts. A set of HTBI primers served as the primers for a first-round RT-PCR of the TCR CDR3. MiXCR, applied by TCRdb to the multiplex PCR reads, yields one record per CDR3 protein. The repertoire consists of 500,000 to 800,000 distinct CDR3 sequences, with nearly 45% occurring once and the leading ten covering approximately 7.2%. Sequencing input: peripheral blood or thyroid tissue (not recorded which). These receptors all come from an adult man with Graves' disease, either hyperthyroidism or ophthalmopathy (not recorded which).

This rearrangement joins TRBV9 to TRBJ1-2, with a tentative D call TRBD1 (6 bases). The CDR3 spans 13 residues. Trimming cost V 0 bases and J 7 bases, with 10 bases left between them. Looked up from germline, CDR1 is SGDLS and CDR2 is YYNGEE. The chain's CDR3 is CASSVGGGAGYTF. The CDR3, as DNA: TGTGCCAGCAGCGTAGGTGGGGGGGCTGGCTACACCTTC.

The sample holds a few counts of this clonotype. The V call is TRBV19, the J call TRBJ1-2; D might be TRBD1 (6 bases). The CDR3 runs to 14 residues. CDR1 is LNHDA, CDR2 SQIVND, per germline (reference sequence). The ends were cut back, 2 bases at V and 4 bases at J, with 11 bases in the middle. The CDR3 loop is CASSILGAGYGYTF. DNA for the CDR3: TGTGCCAGTAGTATACTGGGGGCAGGCTATGGCTACACCTTC. The full variable domain, completed using reference TRBV19 and TRBJ1-2, is DGGITQSPKYLFRKEGQNVTLSCEQNLNHDAMYWYRQDPGQGLRLIYYSQIVNDFQKGDIAEGYSVSREKKESFPLTVTSAQKNPTAFYLCASSILGAGYGYTFGSGTRLTVV.

This clonotype was seen once. The chain couples TRBV24-1 to TRBJ1-4; tentatively, D is TRBD1 (6 bases). Germline V lookup: CDR1 KGHDR, CDR2 SFDVKD. V dropped 4 bases and J dropped 8 bases, with 16 bases sitting between them. This CDR3 spans 15 amino acids. The CDR3 nucleotides are TGTGCCACCAGTGACGGACAGTGGGTTGGAGAAAAACTGTTTTTT. Translation: CATSDGQWVGEKLFF.

The chain uses TRBV2 and TRBJ1-4, with a possible D match to TRBD1 (5 bases). The CDR3 contains 14 residues. The germline V and J ends were trimmed by 7 bases and 3 bases, with 12 bases remaining between them. Germline CDR1 and CDR2: SNHLY and FYNNEI. CDR3 region: CASKQGSANEKLFF. CDR3 nucleotide sequence: TGTGCCAGCAAGCAGGGATCAGCTAATGAAAAACTGTTTTTT.

At least ten counts were recorded for this clonotype. The chain carries TRBV15 and TRBJ1-1, with TRBD1 as a possible D gene (5 bases). Germline V gene data show CDR1 as LNHNV and CDR2 as YYDKDF (reference sequence). V lost 6 bases and J 1 base, leaving 6 bases between the germline ends. This CDR3 has 12 residues. In DNA, the CDR3 is TGTGCCACCAGAACAGGGAACACTGAAGCTTTCTTT. This codes for CATRTGNTEAFF.

This clonotype was detected many times. The chain recombines TRBV24-1 with TRBJ2-7; 10 bases agree with TRBD1. J gave up 5 bases and V 3 bases, and 6 bases lay outside the gene matches. The germline CDR1 and CDR2 sequences are KGHDR and SFDVKD. The CDR3 length is 15 residues. The CDR3 bases are TGTGCCACCAGTGATCCGGGACAGGGGAACCACGAGCAGTACTTC. Protein product: CATSDPGQGNHEQYF.

This clonotype came up a few times. CDR3 loop: CASSLYAGMGTEAFF. The CDR3 bases are TGTGCCAGCAGCTTGTACGCAGGGATGGGCACTGAAGCTTTCTTT. This chain connects TRBV7-8 to TRBJ1-1; a weak D match, TRBD1 (5 bases). CDR3 length: 15 residues. The V end was cut by 3 bases, the J end by 4 bases, with 15 bases between. Germline loops: CDR1 SGHVS, CDR2 FQNEAQ.

The CDR3 reads CASSQDATGGYTF. CDR3 coding DNA: TGCGCCAGCAGCCAAGATGCGACAGGGGGCTACACCTTC. The chain carries TRBV4-1 and TRBJ1-2; 7 nucleotides line up with TRBD1. V dropped 0 bases and J dropped 8; count of bases not matched to a gene: 3. The CDR3 loop spans 13 amino acids. Germline V CDR1 and CDR2: MGHRA, YSYEKL.

Worth noting for this clonotype: One end of the junction does not line up with germline, which may come from a read error. The chain recombines TRBV6-1 with TRBJ2-5; D is unclear. The CDR3 loop spans 9 amino acids. Germline V gene data show CDR1 as MNHNS and CDR2 as SASEGT. CDR3 loop: CASSATRYF. As DNA, the CDR3 is TGTGCCAGCAGCGCGACCCGGTACTTC.

This clonotype was seen a few times. The rearrangement joins TRBV5-1 to TRBJ1-3, with D possibly being TRBD1 (5 bases). Trimming removed 3 bases from V and 7 bases from J, with 11 bases in between. The CDR3 sequence is 13 residues long. CDR1 and CDR2 from the germline V gene are SGHRS and YFSETQ. CDR3 in amino acids: CASSSGQANTIYF. The DNA of the CDR3 is TGCGCCAGCAGCTCGGGGCAGGCTAACACCATATATTTT.

V usage is TRBV7-2 and J usage is TRBJ1-5, with D possibly matching TRBD1 (6 bases). There are 14 residues in the CDR3. Trimming left V 6 bases short and J 3 bases short, with 12 bases between. Germline-derived CDR1 and CDR2 are SGHTA and FQGNSA. The CDR3 region has the DNA TGTGCCAGCAGTCCGGACAGAATCAATCAGCCCCAGCATTTT. It codes for CASSPDRINQPQHF.

The chain links TRBV10-2 to TRBJ1-6, with 8 bases aligning to TRBD1. Germline V gene lookup returns CDR1 WSHSY and CDR2 SAAADI. The CDR3 is made up of 15 amino acids. With 4 bases clipped from V and 6 bases from J, the junction kept 5 bases outside the gene matches. DNA for the CDR3: TGCGCCAGCAGTGTGGCAGGGGGCGTTAATTCACCCCTCCACTTT. It yields the protein CASSVAGGVNSPLHF.

This clonotype was counted only a few times. This chain joins TRBV7-8 and TRBJ2-5, with D possibly being TRBD1 (5 bases). Germline-derived CDR1 and CDR2 are SGHVS and FQNEAQ. The CDR3 totals 14 residues. Between the trimmed V and J ends, which lost 1 base and 1 base, there was a span of 7 bases. The CDR3 reads CASSLEQGQETQYF. The CDR3 DNA is TGTGCCAGCAGCTTAGAGCAGGGCCAAGAGACCCAGTACTTC.

The chain carries TRBV2 and TRBJ2-7; no clear D. Germline CDR1 and CDR2: SNHLY and FYNNEI. With 4 bases removed from V and 9 bases from J, the gap between germline ends came to 4 bases. The CDR3 is made up of 9 amino acids. The CDR3 loop reads CASSAGQYF. The CDR3 bases are TGTGCCAGCAGTGCCGGGCAGTACTTC.

In regard to this clonotype: Possible read error: a much larger clone is one base away. Written as DNA, the CDR3 is TGTGTCAGCACCGAGGGACAGACTTTGGGGGCCCAGTACTTC. It is translated as CVSTEGQTLGAQYF. The chain joins TRBV6-1 to TRBJ2-5, with TRBD1 identical over 7 bases. This CDR3 region has 14 residues. The germline gives CDR1 MNHNS, CDR2 SASEGT.

This clonotype appeared a few times. The chain links TRBV20-1 to TRBJ2-7, with D possibly being TRBD2 (5 bases). From germline, CDR1 is DFQATT and CDR2 SNEGSKA (reference sequence). This CDR3 spans 14 amino acids. V gave up 5 bases and J gave up 0 bases, with 14 bases separating them. The DNA for the CDR3 is TGCAGTGCTTGGAGCGGTTCTAGCTCCTACGAGCAGTACTTC. This sequence encodes CSAWSGSSSYEQYF.